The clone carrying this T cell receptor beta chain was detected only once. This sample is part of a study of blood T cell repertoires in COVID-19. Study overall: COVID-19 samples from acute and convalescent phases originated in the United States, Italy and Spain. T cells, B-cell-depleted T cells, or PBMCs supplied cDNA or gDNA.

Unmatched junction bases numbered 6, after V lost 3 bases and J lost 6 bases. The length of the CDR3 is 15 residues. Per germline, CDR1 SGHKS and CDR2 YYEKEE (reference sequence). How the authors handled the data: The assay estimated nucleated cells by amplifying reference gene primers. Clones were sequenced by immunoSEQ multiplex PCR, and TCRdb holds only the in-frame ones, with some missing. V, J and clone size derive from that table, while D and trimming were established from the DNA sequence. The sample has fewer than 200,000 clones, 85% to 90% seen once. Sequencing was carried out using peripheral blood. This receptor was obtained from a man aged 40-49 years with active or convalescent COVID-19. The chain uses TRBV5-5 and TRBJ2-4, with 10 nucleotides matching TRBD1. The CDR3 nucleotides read TGTGCCAGCAGCTCCTCCAGGACAGGGGGAAACATTCAGTACTTC. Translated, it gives CASSSSRTGGNIQYF.